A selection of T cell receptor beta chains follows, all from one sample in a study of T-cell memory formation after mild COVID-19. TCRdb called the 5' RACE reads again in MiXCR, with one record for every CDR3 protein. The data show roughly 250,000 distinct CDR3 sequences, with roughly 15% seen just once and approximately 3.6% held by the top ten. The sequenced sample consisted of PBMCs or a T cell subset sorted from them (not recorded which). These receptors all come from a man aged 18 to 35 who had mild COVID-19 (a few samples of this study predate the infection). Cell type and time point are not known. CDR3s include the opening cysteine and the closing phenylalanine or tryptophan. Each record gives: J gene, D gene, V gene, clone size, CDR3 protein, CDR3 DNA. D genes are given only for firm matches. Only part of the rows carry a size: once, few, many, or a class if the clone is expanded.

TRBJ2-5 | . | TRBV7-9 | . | CASRRQNQETQYF | TGTGCCAGCAGAAGACAGAACCAAGAGACCCAGTACTTC
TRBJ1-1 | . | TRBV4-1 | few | CASSQESSGRTEAFF | TGCGCCAGCAGCCAAGAGTCGTCAGGGCGGACTGAAGCTTTCTTT
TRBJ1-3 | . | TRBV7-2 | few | CASSFRGYGNTIYF | TGTGCCAGCAGCTTTAGGGGCTATGGAAACACCATATATTTT
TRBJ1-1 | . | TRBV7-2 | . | CASSLRMSQPEAFF | TGTGCCAGCAGTCTTAGGATGTCACAGCCTGAAGCTTTCTTT
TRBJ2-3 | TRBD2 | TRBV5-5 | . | CASTRRTAGADTQYF | TGTGCCAGCACCCGACGGACTGCGGGGGCAGATACGCAGTATTTT
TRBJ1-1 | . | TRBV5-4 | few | CASSPGTMNTEAFF | TGTGCCAGCAGCCCCGGGACCATGAACACTGAAGCTTTCTTT
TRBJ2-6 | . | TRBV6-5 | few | CASSGGPGANVLTF | TGTGCCAGCAGTGGGGGGCCGGGGGCCAACGTCCTGACTTTC
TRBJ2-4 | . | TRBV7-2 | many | CASSPLRSGGNIQYF | TGTGCCAGCAGCCCACTTAGGTCCGGAGGGAACATTCAGTACTTC
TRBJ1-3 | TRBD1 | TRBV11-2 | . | CASSPTGNSGNTIYF | TGTGCCAGCAGCCCGACAGGGAACTCTGGAAACACCATATATTTT
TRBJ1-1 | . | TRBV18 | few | CASSPEMNTEAFF | TGTGCCAGCTCACCTGAAATGAACACTGAAGCTTTCTTT
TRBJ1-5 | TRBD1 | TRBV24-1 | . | CATSTGGLSNQPQHF | TGTGCCACCAGCACAGGGGGCCTAAGCAATCAGCCCCAGCATTTT
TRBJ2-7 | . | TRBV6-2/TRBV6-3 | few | CASSHVTYEQYF | TGTGCCAGCAGCCACGTTACCTACGAGCAGTACTTC
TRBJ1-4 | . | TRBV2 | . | CASSETQRDKLFF | TGTGCCAGCAGTGAAACCCAGCGGGATAAACTGTTTTTT
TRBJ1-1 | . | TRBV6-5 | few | CASRRHNTEAFF | TGTGCCAGCAGGCGACATAACACTGAAGCTTTCTTT
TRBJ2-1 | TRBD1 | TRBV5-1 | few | CASSSGTGYNEQFF | TGCGCCAGCAGCTCCGGGACAGGTTACAATGAGCAGTTCTTC
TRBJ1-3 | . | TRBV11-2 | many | CASSLGTGGNTIYF | TGTGCCAGCAGCTTAGGCACAGGGGGAAACACCATATATTTT
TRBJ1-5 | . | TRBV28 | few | CASSSEAGGQPQHF | TGTGCCAGCAGTTCCGAGGCGGGGGGTCAGCCCCAGCATTTT
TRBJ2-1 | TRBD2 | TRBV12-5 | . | CASGSAGLAHEQFF | TGTGCTAGTGGTTCCGCGGGACTAGCACATGAGCAGTTCTTC
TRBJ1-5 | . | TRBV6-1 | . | CASRPGGESNQPQHF | TGTGCCAGCAGGCCTGGTGGGGAGAGCAATCAGCCCCAGCATTTT
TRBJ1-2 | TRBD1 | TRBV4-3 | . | CASSLTGTGVGYTF | TGCGCCAGCAGCCTAACCGGGACAGGGGTTGGCTACACCTTC
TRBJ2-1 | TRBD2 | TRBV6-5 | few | CASSYGSGGHFPYEQFF | TGTGCCAGCAGTTACGGGAGCGGGGGGCACTTCCCCTATGAGCAGTTCTTC
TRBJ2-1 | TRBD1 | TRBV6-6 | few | CASSLGQGSRNEQFF | TGTGCCAGCAGTTTAGGACAGGGCTCGCGCAATGAGCAGTTCTTC
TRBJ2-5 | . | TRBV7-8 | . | CASSPRLGLGGQETQYF | TGTGCCAGCAGCCCCAGGCTGGGGCTTGGGGGTCAAGAGACCCAGTACTTC
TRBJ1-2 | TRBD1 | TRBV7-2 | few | CASSLAWDRLGGYTF | TGTGCCAGCAGCTTAGCCTGGGACAGACTGGGGGGCTACACCTTC
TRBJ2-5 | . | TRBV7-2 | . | CASSLAGAQTQYF | TGTGCCAGCAGCTTAGCAGGGGCACAGACCCAGTACTTC
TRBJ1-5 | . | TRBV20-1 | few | CSAHTDGGKYSNQPQHF | TGCAGTGCTCATACCGACGGGGGGAAGTATAGCAATCAGCCCCAGCATTTT
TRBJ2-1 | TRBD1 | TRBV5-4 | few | CASSYDRDPFNEQFF | TGTGCCAGCAGCTACGACAGGGACCCCTTCAATGAGCAGTTCTTC
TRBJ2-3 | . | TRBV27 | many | CASSSLGGRLRADTQYF | TGTGCCAGCAGCTCCCTTGGGGGGAGACTCCGAGCAGATACGCAGTATTTT
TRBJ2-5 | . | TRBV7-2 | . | CASSSRFQETQYF | TGTGCCAGCAGCTCCAGGTTTCAAGAGACCCAGTACTTC
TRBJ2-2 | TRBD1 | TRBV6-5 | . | CASSYPRGLSGELFF | TGTGCCAGCAGTTACCCCAGGGGGCTTTCCGGGGAGCTGTTTTTT
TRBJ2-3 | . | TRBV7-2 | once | CASSITGGADTQYF | TGTGCCAGCAGCATAACAGGTGGCGCAGATACGCAGTATTTT
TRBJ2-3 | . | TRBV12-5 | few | CASGLGGKSTDTQYF | TGTGCTAGTGGTTTGGGGGGGAAGAGCACAGATACGCAGTATTTT
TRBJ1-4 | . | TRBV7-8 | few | CASSSRGTDDEKLFF | TGTGCCAGCAGCTCACGAGGGACGGACGATGAAAAACTGTTTTTT
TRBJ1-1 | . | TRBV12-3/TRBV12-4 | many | CASTYAGVTPEAFF | TGTGCCAGCACCTACGCAGGGGTCACCCCTGAAGCTTTCTTT
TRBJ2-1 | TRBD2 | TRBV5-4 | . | CASSLPSLAGVNEQFF | TGTGCCAGCAGCTTGCCCTCCCTAGCGGGGGTCAATGAGCAGTTCTTC
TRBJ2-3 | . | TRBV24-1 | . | CATSRQGGTDTQYF | TGTGCCACCAGCCGACAGGGAGGGACAGATACGCAGTATTTT
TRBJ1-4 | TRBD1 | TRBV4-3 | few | CASSRPPWGRGQEKLFF | TGCGCCAGCAGCCGACCTCCCTGGGGCAGGGGACAGGAAAAACTGTTTTTT
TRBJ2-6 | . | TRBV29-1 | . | CSVEVGSGANVLTF | TGCAGCGTTGAAGTGGGTTCTGGGGCCAACGTCCTGACTTTC
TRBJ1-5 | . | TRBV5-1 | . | CAAQVDQPQHF | TGCGCCGCGCAGGTGGATCAGCCCCAGCATTTT
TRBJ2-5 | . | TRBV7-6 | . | CASSYYRAQYF | TGTGCCAGCAGCTACTACCGGGCCCAGTACTTC
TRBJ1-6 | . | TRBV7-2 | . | CASSLAGSYNSPLHF | TGTGCCAGCAGCCTGGCCGGGAGCTATAATTCACCCCTCCACTTT
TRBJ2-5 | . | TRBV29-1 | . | CSVDTPWGSPRETQYF | TGCAGCGTTGATACTCCTTGGGGTAGCCCCCGGGAGACCCAGTACTTC
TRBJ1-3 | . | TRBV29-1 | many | CSGGTSGNTIYF | TGCAGCGGCGGGACATCTGGAAACACCATATATTTT
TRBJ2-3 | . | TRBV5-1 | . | CASSPGATSTDTQYF | TGCGCCAGCAGCCCCGGGGCTACCTCCACAGATACGCAGTATTTT
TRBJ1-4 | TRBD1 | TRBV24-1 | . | CATSDPGQGEKLFF | TGTGCCACCAGTGATCCTGGACAGGGTGAAAAACTGTTTTTT
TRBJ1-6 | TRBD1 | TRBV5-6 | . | CASSTWTGWNSPLHF | TGTGCCAGCAGCACGTGGACAGGCTGGAATTCACCCCTCCACTTT
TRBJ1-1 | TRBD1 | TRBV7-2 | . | CASSFDGQGRTEAFF | TGTGCCAGCAGCTTCGATGGACAGGGGCGGACTGAAGCTTTCTTT